This section outlines one TCR beta chain sequence together with its context. One junction end does not reproduce the germline sequence, and a read error may be involved. Amplification targeted TCR beta CDR3 regions from RNA transcripts. The TCR CDR3 was amplified in a first-round RT-PCR using the HTBI primer set. TCRdb used MiXCR to reprocess the multiplex PCR reads, holding one entry per CDR3 protein. The table records more than 300,000 distinct CDR3 sequences, approximately 13% of them present only once. The CDR3 has 15 residues. CDR1 is SQVTM and CDR2 is ANQGSEA in the germline V gene. This specimen comes from a study of T cells in Graves' hyperthyroidism and ophthalmopathy.

The source is a woman between 25 and 40 years old with Graves' hyperthyroidism. V and J are TRBV29-1 and TRBJ1-3; TRBD1 aligns across 8 bases. Sequenced material: blood. The CDR3 is CSVEGTGTSRNTIYF. CDR3 in DNA: TGCAGCGTTGAAGGGACAGGGACCTCTCGAAACACCATATATTTT. Full variable domain (outside the CDR3, taken from reference TRBV29-1 and TRBJ1-3): SAVISQKPSRDICQRGTSLTIQCQVDSQVTMMFWYRQQPGQSLTLIATANQGSEATYESGFVIDKFPISRPNLTFSTLTVSNMSPEDSSIYLCSVEGTGTSRNTIYFGEGSWLTVV.